The rows below give T cell receptor beta chains drawn from one sample of a study of blood T cell repertoires in COVID-19. Only in-frame clones appear in the TCRdb table, and some are missing; sequencing was by immunoSEQ multiplex PCR. The sample comprises about 140,000 clones, approximately 88% of which are singletons, and roughly a tenth rests with the top ten. Sequenced input: peripheral blood. The receptors come from a man aged 60 to 69 with active or convalescent COVID-19. The CDR3 runs from the conserved cysteine through the conserved F or W. Fields, in order: clone size, V gene, D gene, J gene, CDR3 DNA, CDR3 protein. The D gene is left open where the match is weak. Part of the rows lack a size; the others show once, few, many or a class for expanded clones.

clone size: NA; V gene: TRBV10-2; D gene: TRBD1; J gene: TRBJ1-1; CDR3 DNA: TGCGCCAGCAGTGAGTCGACTACAGGGGGCTTCATGAACACTGAAGCTTTCTTT; CDR3 protein: CASSESTTGGFMNTEAFF
clone size: NA; V gene: TRBV11-2; D gene: TRBD2; J gene: TRBJ2-5; CDR3 DNA: TGTGCCAGCAGCTTAGGGACCCGGCGGGAGTATTTATGGGAGACCCAGTACTTC; CDR3 protein: CASSLGTRREYLWETQYF
clone size: NA; V gene: TRBV6-5; D gene: TRBD1; J gene: TRBJ1-2; CDR3 DNA: TGTGCCAGCAGTTACTCGAAGGGGGCCACTAACTATGGCTACACCTTC; CDR3 protein: CASSYSKGATNYGYTF
clone size: NA; V gene: TRBV5-1; D gene: NA; J gene: TRBJ2-5; CDR3 DNA: TGCGCCAGCAGCCAACTTAGCGGAGGCCAAGAGACCCAGTACTTC; CDR3 protein: CASSQLSGGQETQYF
clone size: NA; V gene: TRBV6-2/TRBV6-3; D gene: TRBD2; J gene: TRBJ2-1; CDR3 DNA: TGTGCCAGCAGTTCAGCGGGGAGATACAATGAGCAGTTCTTC; CDR3 protein: CASSSAGRYNEQFF
clone size: NA; V gene: TRBV19; D gene: NA; J gene: TRBJ1-5; CDR3 DNA: TGTGCCAGTAGTATGCTGGCGAATGAGGGGCCCCAGCATTTT; CDR3 protein: CASSMLANEGPQHF
clone size: NA; V gene: TRBV11-2; D gene: TRBD1; J gene: TRBJ2-6; CDR3 DNA: TGTGCCAGCAGCCCATGGGGACAGGCCTCTGGGGCCAACGTCCTGACTTTC; CDR3 protein: CASSPWGQASGANVLTF
clone size: NA; V gene: TRBV6-5; D gene: NA; J gene: TRBJ2-7; CDR3 DNA: TGTGCCAGCAGTTACTCTGCTTCTACTAAGGAGCAGTACTTC; CDR3 protein: CASSYSASTKEQYF
clone size: NA; V gene: TRBV29-1; D gene: NA; J gene: TRBJ2-7; CDR3 DNA: TGCAGCGTTCGACGGGGAGTCAGGGAGCAGTACTTC; CDR3 protein: CSVRRGVREQYF
clone size: once; V gene: TRBV5-1; D gene: TRBD1; J gene: TRBJ2-3; CDR3 DNA: TGCGCCAGCAGCTCGATACCGGGACAGGGGGCCAAAGATACGCAGTATTTT; CDR3 protein: CASSSIPGQGAKDTQYF
clone size: NA; V gene: TRBV18; D gene: NA; J gene: TRBJ2-7; CDR3 DNA: TGTGCCAGCTCACCCACTCTGACTACCTCCTACGAGCAGTACTTC; CDR3 protein: CASSPTLTTSYEQYF
clone size: NA; V gene: TRBV7-2; D gene: TRBD2; J gene: TRBJ2-1; CDR3 DNA: TGTGCCAGCAGCTCTCTAGCGGTATACAATGAGCAGTTCTTC; CDR3 protein: CASSSLAVYNEQFF
clone size: NA; V gene: TRBV5-1; D gene: NA; J gene: TRBJ2-7; CDR3 DNA: TGCGCCAGCAGCTTGGGTTACAGGTCGGAGCAGTACTTC; CDR3 protein: CASSLGYRSEQYF
clone size: NA; V gene: TRBV21-1; D gene: NA; J gene: TRBJ1-1; CDR3 DNA: TGTGCCAGCAGCAACCGGTTGGTTATCGCTGAAGCTTTCTTT; CDR3 protein: CASSNRLVIAEAFF